The clone carrying this TCR beta chain was seen just once. This entry belongs to a study of cytomegalovirus exposure and HLA in healthy donors. Germline assignment: CDR1 SGHRS and CDR2 YFSETQ. V lost 0 bases, J lost 0 bases, and 2 bases stayed unmatched. This CDR3 is 15 amino acids long. Measured with immunoSEQ multiplex PCR; TCRdb has only the in-frame clones, and not every one. Here the sample spans 100,000 or so clones, roughly nine tenths being singletons. The specimen sequenced was PBMCs. V and J are TRBV5-1 and TRBJ1-1; 7 bases agree with TRBD1. This receptor was identified in a woman younger than 30 in good health and CMV-seropositive. The CDR3 loop reads CASSLAGGMNTEAFF. DNA of the CDR3: TGCGCCAGCAGCTTGGCAGGGGGGATGAACACTGAAGCTTTCTTT.